Following are 6 T cell receptor beta chains from one sample sequenced in a study of regulatory T cells in long-lasting Graves disease. Building of the TCR beta libraries involved iRepertoire HTBI primers and Arm-PCR of CDR3 regions. TCRdb recomputed calls from the multiplex PCR reads with MiXCR, one row per CDR3 protein. The sample contains 680,000 or so distinct CDR3 sequences, approximately 15% of which appear only once. The time point is: newly diagnosed GD, antithyroid drugs for less than 3 months. Construction of the TCR library relied on RNA isolated from PBMCs. These data were also filed under a second study, of T cells in Graves' hyperthyroidism and ophthalmopathy.

Sequencing used peripheral blood mononuclear cells (PBMCs), obtained at new diagnosis, from a patient treated with antithyroid drugs. The receptors stem from a woman in her 30s with Graves disease.

This clonotype was found a few times. The junction differs from germline at one of its ends, possibly a read error. The chain combines TRBV2 with TRBJ2-3, with 8 bases identical to TRBD2. Looked up from germline, CDR1 is SNHLY and CDR2 is FYNNEI. This CDR3 has 12 residues. This chain's CDR3 is CASSELAGTPYF. For the CDR3, the DNA is TGTGCCAGCAGTGAACTAGCGGGTACGCCGTATTTT.

This clonotype was seen ten or more times. The chain is built from TRBV2 and TRBJ2-7; no firm D call. V dropped 3 bases and J dropped 3 bases, with 12 bases sitting between them. Looked up from germline, CDR1 is SNHLY and CDR2 is FYNNEI. The CDR3 length is 14 residues. The CDR3 DNA sequence: TGTGCCAGCAGTGAGGTCAGAGCCCACTACGAGCAGTACTTC. Its protein product is CASSEVRAHYEQYF.

The chain combines TRBV24-1 with TRBJ1-2; D is undetermined. The V gene's germline CDR1 is KGHDR and CDR2 SFDVKD. The CDR3 runs 13 residues. Deletions cut 8 bases from V and 0 bases from J, with 9 bases between. CDR3 loop: CATTSGTNYGYTF. The CDR3 DNA reads TGTGCCACCACAAGCGGGACTAACTATGGCTACACCTTC.

The chain couples TRBV14 to TRBJ2-5; D perhaps matches TRBD2 (6 bases). Germline V CDR1 and CDR2: SGHDN, FVKESK. Trimming pared 9 bases from V and 2 bases from J, leaving 19 bases between. This CDR3 contains 15 residues. The CDR3 DNA reads TGTGCCAGTTCCGGGGGTGATGGGCGGCAAGAGACCCAGTACTTC. This encodes CASSGGDGRQETQYF. The full variable domain, rest sourced from reference TRBV14 and TRBJ2-5, is EAGVTQFPSHSVIEKGQTVTLRCDPISGHDNLYWYRRVMGKEIKFLLHFVKESKQDESGMPNNRFLAERTGGTYSTLKVQPAELEDSGVYFCASSGGDGRQETQYFGPGTRLLVL.

In its sample, this clonotype was seen many times. The gene calls are TRBV6-1 and TRBJ2-7; no clear D. V was pared by 8 bases and J by 3 bases, with 23 bases between. CDR3 size: 16 residues. Per germline, CDR1 MNHNS and CDR2 SASEGT. The CDR3 DNA sequence: TGTGCCAGCCAGAACGCCCCAATAGGACGGCACTACGAGCAGTACTTC. Its protein product is CASQNAPIGRHYEQYF.

The J gene is TRBJ2-3, the V gene TRBV3-1, with TRBD2 as a possible D gene (5 bases). The end of the DNA fits TRBJ2-1 better, so the J call may be wrong. There are 12 residues in the CDR3. Per the germline V gene, CDR1 is LGHDT and CDR2 is YNNKEL (reference sequence). The CDR3 loop reads CASSQKRNEQFF. The DNA for the CDR3 is TGTGCCAGCAGCCAGAAGCGGAATGAGCAGTTCTTC.